This T cell receptor beta chain came from a study of CD8 T cells in Susac syndrome. About the study: Active disease was present in six of the sequenced Susac syndrome patients, whereas 8 or 9 of them were in remission.

The CDR3 is made up of 16 amino acids. The germline V gene has CDR1 LNHNV and CDR2 YYDKDF (reference sequence). Unmatched junction bases numbered 3, after V lost 1 base and J lost 2 bases. Reverse transcription of about 0.45 to 1 ug RNA was carried out with random hexamers. Multiplex PCR with immunoSEQ amplified the TCR beta CDR3 across 54 Vbeta and 13 Jbeta. TCRdb itself ran the immunoSEQ multiplex PCR reads through MiXCR, one entry per CDR3 protein. The table records more than 110,000 distinct CDR3 sequences, over 90% of them present only once. The patients with Susac syndrome were individuals who fulfilled the recently defined diagnostic criteria for disease that was either definite or probable.

The receptor's source is a human donor with Susac syndrome. Sequenced: CD4+ T cells from PBMCs. The genes are TRBV15 and TRBJ1-3; TRBD1 agrees at 9 bases. CDR3 coding DNA: TGTGCCACCAGCAGAGGACGACAGGGGGCTGGAAACACCATATATTTT. Translation gives CATSRGRQGAGNTIYF. Full variable domain (rest looked up from reference TRBV15 and TRBJ1-3): DAMVIQNPRYQVTQFGKPVTLSCSQTLNHNVMYWYQQKSSQAPKLLFHYYDKDFNNEADTPDNFQSRRPNTSFCFLDIRSPGLGDTAMYLCATSRGRQGAGNTIYFGEGSWLTVV.